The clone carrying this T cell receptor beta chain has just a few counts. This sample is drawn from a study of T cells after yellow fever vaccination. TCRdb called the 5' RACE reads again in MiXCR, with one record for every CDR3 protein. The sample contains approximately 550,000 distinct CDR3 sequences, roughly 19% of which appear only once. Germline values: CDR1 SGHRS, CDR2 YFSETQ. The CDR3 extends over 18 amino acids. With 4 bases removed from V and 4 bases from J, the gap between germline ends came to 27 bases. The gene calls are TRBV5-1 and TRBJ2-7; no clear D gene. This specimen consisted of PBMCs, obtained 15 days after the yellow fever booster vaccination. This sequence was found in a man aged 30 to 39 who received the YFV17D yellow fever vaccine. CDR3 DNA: TGCGCCAGCAGCCCGCACTGGACCGACCCCTCTAAAGATTACGAGCAGTACTTC. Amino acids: CASSPHWTDPSKDYEQYF. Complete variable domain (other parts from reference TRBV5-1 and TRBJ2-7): KAGVTQTPRYLIKTRGQQVTLSCSPISGHRSVSWYQQTPGQGLQFLFEYFSETQRNKGNFPGRFSGRQFSNSRSEMNVSTLELGDSALYLCASSPHWTDPSKDYEQYFGPGTRLTVT.